This T cell receptor beta chain was documented in a study of T cells in localized non-small cell lung cancer. The CDR3 is 15 amino acids. After removal of 3 bases from V and 2 bases from J, the junction contained 4 bases not matched to a gene. Germline V lookup: CDR1 ENHRY, CDR2 SYGVKD. The repertoire was sequenced with immunoSEQ multiplex PCR; TCRdb's copy has only in-frame clones and lacks some. The table records tens of thousands of clones, 85% to 90% of them present only once. This TCR was sampled from a female donor with stage II lung adenocarcinoma. V is TRBV10-3 and J is TRBJ2-5, with TRBD1 matching over 9 bases. This material consisted of PBMCs, taken before any cancer treatment. CDR3 residues: CAISDPGTGQETQYF. In DNA form, the CDR3 reads TGTGCCATCAGTGATCCAGGGACAGGGCAAGAGACCCAGTACTTC.